The 25 T cell receptor beta chains presented below share a single source sample, sequenced in a study of T cell responses to AZD1222 COVID-19 vaccine. TCRdb keeps only in-frame clones here, not all; method: immunoSEQ multiplex PCR. This table has 68,000 or so clones, about nine tenths appearing once. The material sequenced was peripheral blood, taken on day 0 of AZD1222 vaccination. These receptors originate from an adult in good health.

In DNA, the CDR3 is TGTGCCACCAGCAGAGATTTGGGGGACACTGAAGCTTTCTTT. Its translation is CATSRDLGDTEAFF. The gene calls are TRBV15 and TRBJ1-1; weak D call: TRBD1 (5 bases). The germline V and J ends were trimmed by 0 bases and 3 bases, with 8 bases remaining between them. The CDR3 loop spans 14 amino acids. Germline lookup yields CDR1 LNHNV and CDR2 YYDKDF (reference sequence).

This chain uses TRBV5-1 with TRBJ1-2, with D uncertain. CDR3 length: 14 residues. Germline V lookup: CDR1 SGHRS, CDR2 YFSETQ. Trimming removed 5 bases at V and 3 bases at J, with 14 bases between. The CDR3 sequence: CASSPEGSDYGYTF. CDR3 DNA sequence: TGCGCCAGCAGTCCCGAAGGGTCCGACTATGGCTACACCTTC. The complete variable domain, with remaining parts taken from reference TRBV5-1 and TRBJ1-2, reads KAGVTQTPRYLIKTRGQQVTLSCSPISGHRSVSWYQQTPGQGLQFLFEYFSETQRNKGNFPGRFSGRQFSNSRSEMNVSTLELGDSALYLCASSPEGSDYGYTFGSGTRLTVV.

The chain links TRBV4-2 to TRBJ1-1; D may be TRBD1 (5 bases). CDR3 length: 13 amino acids. The germline V gene has CDR1 LGHNA and CDR2 YNFKEQ. V was pared by 1 base and J by 5 bases, with 8 bases between. The CDR3 DNA is TGTGCCAGCAGCCAAGGGGCAGGGACTGAAGCTTTCTTT. Translated, it gives CASSQGAGTEAFF.

This chain uses TRBV5-6 with TRBJ1-3; perhaps TRBD1 as D (5 bases). V gave up 10 bases and J gave up 4 bases, with 24 bases separating them. Germline CDR1 reads SGHDT; CDR2 reads YYEEEE. The CDR3 runs to 16 residues. In nucleotides, the CDR3 is TGTGCCCGCACGCCCGGGGGGGGACGCCTGGGAAACACCATATATTTT. This gives the protein CARTPGGGRLGNTIYF.

V is TRBV21-1 and J is TRBJ2-1. TRBV21-1 is given as a pseudogene. The CDR3 consists of 12 residues. The CDR3 DNA is TGTGCCAGCAGCAAAGGGGTAAATGAGCAGTTCTTC. Translating it yields CASSKGVNEQFF.

This clone was seen once. J is TRBJ1-6 and V is TRBV5-1; a weak D match, TRBD1 (6 bases). CDR3 length: 13 residues. Germline V gene lookup returns CDR1 SGHRS and CDR2 YFSETQ. Trimming removed 0 bases from V and 9 bases from J, with 7 bases in between. The CDR3 sequence: CASSLDRVSPLHF. CDR3 nucleotides: TGCGCCAGCAGCTTGGACAGGGTTTCACCCCTCCACTTT.

This clone was found once. This chain joins TRBV5-6 and TRBJ1-3; 11 bases match TRBD1. The germline V gene has CDR1 SGHDT and CDR2 YYEEEE. The CDR3 spans 17 residues. V was pared by 3 bases and J by 2 bases, with 7 bases of the junction left unmatched. CDR3 in DNA: TGTGCCAGCAGCTCCGGACCGGGACAGGGGGCTGGAAACACCATATATTTT. It yields the protein CASSSGPGQGAGNTIYF.

This clone appeared once. This chain links TRBV10-3 with TRBJ2-1; a weak D match, TRBD2 (5 bases). CDR3 size: 15 residues. Between the trimmed V and J ends, which lost 10 bases and 4 bases, there was a span of 20 bases. Germline-derived CDR1 and CDR2 are ENHRY and SYGVKD. The DNA of the CDR3 is TGTGCCACCTCCCCCGCGGGCTCGAAATACAATGAGCAGTTCTTC. Protein: CATSPAGSKYNEQFF.

This chain links TRBV18 with TRBJ2-1, with 13 nucleotides matching TRBD2. V dropped 4 bases and J dropped 7; count of bases not matched to a gene: 4. The CDR3 runs to 15 residues. Looked up from germline, CDR1 is KGHSH and CDR2 is LQKENI. The CDR3 DNA reads TGTGCCAGCTCACAGGGACTAGCGGGACCTAATGAGCAGTTCTTC. This translates into CASSQGLAGPNEQFF. Full variable domain (missing parts from reference TRBV18 and TRBJ2-1): NAGVMQNPRHLVRRRGQEARLRCSPMKGHSHVYWYRQLPEEGLKFMVYLQKENIIDESGMPKERFSAEFPKEGPSILRIQQVVRGDSAAYFCASSQGLAGPNEQFFGPGTRLTVL.

The V gene is TRBV30, the J gene TRBJ2-1; tentative D call: TRBD2 (6 bases). Germline CDR1 and CDR2: GTSNPN and SVGIG (reference sequence). The CDR3 has 13 amino acids. Trimming took 4 bases from V and 8 from J, leaving 15 bases between them. The CDR3, as DNA: TGTGCCTGGAAGGTGCCGGGAGAGTATGAGCAGTTCTTC. It specifies CAWKVPGEYEQFF.

This chain links TRBV24-1 with TRBJ1-2; weak D call: TRBD1 (6 bases). The CDR3 covers 13 residues. Trimming removed 2 bases from V and 8 bases from J, with 11 bases in between. CDR1 and CDR2 (germline): KGHDR, SFDVKD. CDR3 sequence (DNA): TGTGCCACCAGTGATTCTACAGGGCACGGCTACACCTTC. Encoded protein: CATSDSTGHGYTF.

The rearrangement uses TRBV30 and TRBJ2-7; the match to TRBD1 covers 7 bases. The CDR3 has 14 amino acids. Looked up from germline, CDR1 is GTSNPN and CDR2 is SVGIG (reference sequence). Trimming at V came to 5 bases and at J to 2 bases, leaving 9 bases not matched to a gene. Here the CDR3 reads CAWGTGTATYEQYF. The CDR3 DNA reads TGTGCCTGGGGTACCGGGACAGCTACCTACGAGCAGTACTTC. Based on the CDR3 plus reference TRBV30 and TRBJ2-7, the full variable domain is SQTIHQWPATLVQPVGSPLSLECTVEGTSNPNLYWYRQAAGRGLQLLFYSVGIGQISSEVPQNLSASRPQDRQFILSSKKLLLSDSGFYLCAWGTGTATYEQYFGPGTRLTVT.

The chain employs TRBV18 and TRBJ2-1; 9 bases are shared with TRBD1. The CDR3 totals 17 residues. J lost 10 bases, V lost 2 bases, and 15 bases had no gene match. Germline CDR1 reads KGHSH; CDR2 reads LQKENI. CDR3 DNA: TGTGCCAGCTCACCAGGGCTTACCGGGACAGGGTACCGGGAGCAGTTCTTC. Translation: CASSPGLTGTGYREQFF. The full variable domain, with the rest looked up from reference TRBV18 and TRBJ2-1, is NAGVMQNPRHLVRRRGQEARLRCSPMKGHSHVYWYRQLPEEGLKFMVYLQKENIIDESGMPKERFSAEFPKEGPSILRIQQVVRGDSAAYFCASSPGLTGTGYREQFFGPGTRLTVL.

The chain employs TRBV6-5 and TRBJ2-7, with TRBD1 matching 9 bases. The CDR3 extends over 14 amino acids. CDR1 and CDR2 (germline): MNHEY, SVGAGI. V dropped 7 bases and J dropped 4; count of bases not matched to a gene: 8. CDR3 DNA: TGTGCCAGCAAAACGGGACAGGGTTTTTACGAGCAGTACTTC. It yields the protein CASKTGQGFYEQYF.

V is TRBV7-8 and J is TRBJ2-1, with a weak D call TRBD1 (8 bases). V was trimmed by 2 bases and J by 6 bases, leaving 11 bases between them. The germline gives CDR1 SGHVS, CDR2 FQNEAQ. The CDR3 extends over 14 amino acids. This CDR3 is CASSLNRGGNEQFF. For the CDR3, the DNA is TGTGCCAGCAGCTTAAACAGGGGGGGCAATGAGCAGTTCTTC.

The chain uses TRBV6-6 and TRBJ1-5; 7 bases align to TRBD1. The CDR3 runs 12 residues. With V trimmed by 7 bases and J by 7 bases, 4 bases remained unmatched. Germline V gives CDR1 MNHNY, CDR2 SVGAGI (reference sequence). The CDR3 reads CASTRQGQPQHF. The CDR3 nucleotides are TGTGCCAGCACCCGACAGGGACAGCCCCAGCATTTT.

This rearrangement joins TRBV18 to TRBJ2-5; 8 bases line up with TRBD2. Germline V gene lookup returns CDR1 KGHSH and CDR2 LQKENI. The length of the CDR3 is 15 residues. V lost 2 bases to trimming and J lost 6 bases; unmatched junction nucleotides: 8. The CDR3 DNA sequence: TGTGCCAGCTCACCAGGTCTAGCGGGTGTTAAGACCCAGTACTTC. It specifies CASSPGLAGVKTQYF.

The rearrangement links TRBV20-1 to TRBJ2-2, with a weak D call TRBD2 (5 bases). This CDR3 contains 13 residues. Between the trimmed V and J ends, which lost 3 bases and 5 bases, there was a span of 10 bases. Per the germline V gene, CDR1 is DFQATT and CDR2 is SNEGSKA (reference sequence). CDR3 bases: TGCAGTGCTAGTCGAGGGTCGACCGGGGAGCTGTTTTTT. This gives the protein CSASRGSTGELFF.

The V and J genes are TRBV27 and TRBJ2-1; 10 bases map to TRBD1. This CDR3 has 15 residues. CDR1 is MNHEY, CDR2 SMNVEV, per germline (reference sequence). Unmatched junction bases numbered 7, after V lost 5 bases and J lost 6 bases. The chain's CDR3 is CASSLGTGEINEQFF. For the CDR3, the DNA is TGTGCCAGCAGTCTGGGGACAGGGGAAATCAATGAGCAGTTCTTC.

The rearrangement joins TRBV7-9 to TRBJ1-1; D call uncertain. The CDR3 is 14 residues long. Germline assignment: CDR1 SEHNR and CDR2 FQNEAQ (reference sequence). Trimming removed 1 base from V and 4 bases from J, with 10 bases in between. CDR3: CASSLDGIGTEAFF. The CDR3, as DNA: TGTGCCAGCAGCTTAGACGGAATTGGCACTGAAGCTTTCTTT.

With regard to this clone: The sample has other DNA sequences that encode this CDR3 too. The chain combines TRBV5-5 with TRBJ2-7; D not certain. CDR1 is SGHKS and CDR2 is YYEKEE in the germline V gene (reference sequence). The V end lost 1 base, the J end lost 6 bases, and 5 bases lay between the germline ends. This CDR3 contains 11 residues. In nucleotides, the CDR3 is TGTGCCAGCAGCTTGACCGCCGAGCAGTACTTC. Amino acids: CASSLTAEQYF.

V usage is TRBV2 and J usage is TRBJ2-1; D possibly matches TRBD1 or TRBD2 (6 bases each). V was clipped by 3 bases and J by 3 bases, with 18 bases between them. There are 17 residues in the CDR3. CDR1 is SNHLY and CDR2 is FYNNEI in the germline V gene. CDR3 protein: CASSERGGRTFYNEQFF. The CDR3 nucleotides are TGTGCCAGCAGTGAGAGAGGGGGGAGGACCTTCTACAATGAGCAGTTCTTC.

The chain joins TRBV24-1 to TRBJ2-1; TRBD1 agrees at 9 bases. J gave up 7 bases and V 1 base, and 7 bases lay outside the gene matches. The CDR3 is 16 amino acids. In germline, CDR1 is KGHDR, CDR2 SFDVKD. Here the CDR3 reads CATSDLGGTGSNEQFF. CDR3 bases: TGTGCCACCAGTGATTTAGGAGGGACAGGGTCAAATGAGCAGTTCTTC.

This chain joins TRBV4-1 and TRBJ2-7; 7 bases agree with TRBD2. The junction had 6 bases not matched to a gene; V was cut back by 1 base and J by 3 bases. The CDR3 covers 15 residues. CDR1 and CDR2 from the germline V gene are MGHRA and YSYEKL. In DNA form, the CDR3 reads TGCGCCAGCAGCCAAGCCTTGACTAGCCACTACGAGCAGTACTTC. Amino acids: CASSQALTSHYEQYF.

By its share, this clone is medium-sized. This chain joins TRBV11-1 and TRBJ2-1; D assignment may be TRBD1 or TRBD2 (5 bases each). Deletions cut 5 bases from V and 4 bases from J, with 18 bases between. From germline, CDR1 is SGHAT and CDR2 FQDESV (reference sequence). This CDR3 has 16 amino acids. The CDR3 is CASSVTGPEGYNEQFF. The CDR3 region has the DNA TGTGCCAGCAGCGTAACGGGTCCTGAGGGGTACAATGAGCAGTTCTTC.